This passage covers 10 T cell receptor beta chains from one sample sequenced in a study of T cell responses to AZD1222 COVID-19 vaccine. The table came from immunoSEQ multiplex PCR; TCRdb's copy has only in-frame clones and leaves some out. The sample contains tens of thousands of clones, around nine tenths of which appear only once. This specimen consisted of peripheral blood, obtained on day 0 of AZD1222 vaccination. Receptors were obtained from an adult in good health.

The chain uses TRBV6-5 and TRBJ2-1; 9 positions agree with TRBD1. This CDR3 spans 15 amino acids. V trimming: 7 bases; J trimming: 2 bases; junction bases outside the gene matches: 6. The germline CDR1 and CDR2 sequences are MNHEY and SVGAGI. The chain's CDR3 is CASIRDRVAYNEQFF. The CDR3 nucleotides are TGTGCCAGCATTAGGGACAGGGTCGCCTACAATGAGCAGTTCTTC.

The chain carries TRBV30 and TRBJ1-2; weak D call: TRBD1 (5 bases). V was clipped by 1 base and J by 4 bases, with 13 bases between them. Per the germline V gene, CDR1 is GTSNPN and CDR2 is SVGIG (reference sequence). The CDR3 extends over 14 amino acids. The DNA for the CDR3 is TGTGCCTGGAGTGACCTGGGCCAGGGCTATGGCTACACCTTC. It encodes CAWSDLGQGYGYTF.

The V call is TRBV5-5, the J call TRBJ2-1; D not certain. Germline CDR1 and CDR2: SGHKS and YYEKEE (reference sequence). V was pared by 5 bases and J by 10 bases, with 16 bases between. The CDR3 extends over 13 amino acids. This CDR3 is CASSRQLGYEQFF. The CDR3 coding sequence is TGTGCCAGCAGTCGACAATTAGGTTACGAGCAGTTCTTC.

A single count supports this clone. CDR3 nucleotide sequence: TGCGCCAGCAGCTTGGCTGGGATGGGGGGTAATGAGCAGTTCTTC. Amino acid sequence: CASSLAGMGGNEQFF. This chain connects TRBV5-1 to TRBJ2-1, with D possibly matching TRBD2 (6 bases). Trimming shortened V by 0 bases and J by 7 bases, and 14 bases separated the two germline ends. The CDR3 is 15 residues long. Germline V gene lookup returns CDR1 SGHRS and CDR2 YFSETQ.

This sequence joins TRBV30 and TRBJ2-1; TRBD2 agrees at 8 bases. CDR3 size: 13 residues. V trimming: 7 bases; J trimming: 5 bases; junction bases outside the gene matches: 7. Germline V lookup: CDR1 GTSNPN, CDR2 SVGIG (reference sequence). CDR3 sequence: CAFPGLDNNEQFF. CDR3 nucleotide sequence: TGTGCCTTCCCGGGACTAGATAACAATGAGCAGTTCTTC.

The rearrangement joins TRBV11-2 to TRBJ2-1, with 12 positions matching TRBD2. Germline values: CDR1 SGHAT, CDR2 FQNNGV. V lost 4 bases, J lost 5 bases, and 9 bases stayed unmatched. The CDR3 totals 17 residues. The CDR3 region has the DNA TGTGCCAGCAGCTCCCGGCTAGCGGGAGGGACGGACAATGAGCAGTTCTTC. Translating it yields CASSSRLAGGTDNEQFF.

The V and J genes are TRBV3-1 (or the pseudogene TRBV3-2) and TRBJ2-5; 10 bases fit TRBD2. The J segment lost 5 bases and the V segment lost 4 bases, leaving 7 bases of the junction unmatched. The CDR3 covers 15 residues. Germline V gene data show CDR1 as LGHDT and CDR2 as YNNKEL (reference sequence). The CDR3 region has the DNA TGTGCCAGCAGCCCTCGACTAGCGGGCGGGGAGACCCAGTACTTC. Encoded protein: CASSPRLAGGETQYF.

V is TRBV12-3 or TRBV12-4 and J is TRBJ2-2; no firm D call. The CDR3 is 12 residues long. Trimming took 6 bases from V and 4 from J, leaving 6 bases between them. The CDR3 nucleotides are TGTGCCAGCAGCACCGCCACCGGGGAGCTGTTTTTT. Translating it yields CASSTATGELFF.

The chain uses TRBV13 and TRBJ2-1; 15 bases fit TRBD2. The CDR3 runs to 16 residues. The germline CDR1 and CDR2 sequences are PRHDT and FYEKMQ (reference sequence). After removal of 5 bases from V and 7 bases from J, the junction contained 6 bases not matched to a gene. Here the CDR3 reads CASSPGGTSGRNEQFF. The CDR3 nucleotides read TGTGCCAGCAGCCCAGGGGGGACTAGCGGGAGGAATGAGCAGTTCTTC.

Remarks on this clone: Other DNA sequences in this specimen translate into the identical CDR3. The V call is TRBV29-1, the J call TRBJ2-7; TRBD2 aligns across 8 bases. The germline V gene has CDR1 SQVTM and CDR2 ANQGSEA. CDR3 length equals 11 residues. V trimming: 6 bases; J trimming: 3 bases; junction bases outside the gene matches: 1. CDR3 sequence reads: CSVAGDYEQYF. As DNA, the CDR3 is TGCAGCGTAGCGGGAGACTACGAGCAGTACTTC.